These 11 T cell receptor beta chains were all obtained from the same sample, sequenced in a study of T-cell reconstitution after alpha-beta-depleted transplantation in children. Unique molecular identifiers were incorporated when the TCRbeta library was constructed. TCRdb reprocessed the PCR reads via MiXCR and lists one record per CDR3 protein. The data contain approximately 1,000,000 distinct CDR3 sequences, roughly 31% of them seen just once; the ten biggest clones take up 28%. The input for sequencing was PBMCs, mostly from graft donor cells, taken 360 days after TCRalphabeta/CD19-depleted stem cell transplant. The origin of the receptors is a boy less than two years old who had a stem cell transplant for SCID, so the T cells may come from the graft donor.

This chain uses TRBV28 with TRBJ1-2, with TRBD1 as a possible D gene (6 bases). The V end lost 1 base, the J end lost 7 bases, and 13 bases lay between the germline ends. The germline V gene encodes CDR1 MDHEN and CDR2 SYDVKM. This CDR3 is built from 14 residues. CDR3 region: CASSLSGTISGYTF. As DNA, the CDR3 is TGTGCCAGCAGTTTATCCGGGACAATCAGTGGCTACACCTTC.

This chain connects TRBV20-1 to TRBJ2-1; 16 nucleotides align to TRBD2. Trimming took 1 base from V and 0 from J; bases not matched to a gene: 9. The CDR3 totals 20 residues. Germline V gives CDR1 DFQATT, CDR2 SNEGSKA (reference sequence). The CDR3 reads CSARVPAGTSGGVSYNEQFF. The CDR3, as DNA: TGCAGTGCTAGAGTTCCCGCCGGGACTAGCGGGGGGGTCTCCTACAATGAGCAGTTCTTC.

There are a few counts of this clonotype. This CDR3 is CASSATSGGPQETQYF. As DNA, the CDR3 is TGTGCCAGCAGCGCTACTAGCGGGGGCCCACAAGAGACCCAGTACTTC. The chain links TRBV9 to TRBJ2-5, with 11 bases aligning to TRBD2. V gave up 3 bases and J gave up 2 bases; unmatched junction bases: 6. CDR1 SGDLS and CDR2 YYNGEE come from the germline V gene. The CDR3 length is 16 residues.

This clonotype occurred a few times. V and J are TRBV20-1 and TRBJ2-3; tentatively, D is TRBD2 (5 bases). V lost 5 bases and J 4 bases, leaving 13 bases between the germline ends. Germline loops: CDR1 DFQATT, CDR2 SNEGSKA (reference sequence). The CDR3 contains 13 residues. CDR3 bases: TGCAGTGCTTCGCGGGCATCGGCAGATACGCAGTATTTT. Protein sequence: CSASRASADTQYF.

V is TRBV7-3 and J is TRBJ2-7, with D maybe TRBD2 (5 bases). This CDR3 spans 13 amino acids. The V gene lost 1 base and the J gene lost 3 bases, with 7 bases spanning the gap. Germline CDR1 reads SGHTA; CDR2 reads FQGTGA. The DNA of the CDR3 is TGTGCCAGCAGCTTAAGTCGGGACTACGAGCAGTACTTC. Its protein product is CASSLSRDYEQYF.

This clonotype has more than one count but fewer than ten. The chain is built from TRBV5-6 and TRBJ2-1; TRBD1 agrees at 7 bases. This CDR3 has 14 residues. Germline CDR1 and CDR2: SGHDT and YYEEEE. Losses at the gene ends were 3 bases for V and 4 bases for J; bases not matched to a gene: 4. This chain's CDR3 is CASSYGTEYNEQFF. CDR3 nucleotides: TGTGCCAGCAGCTACGGGACAGAGTACAATGAGCAGTTCTTC. The full variable domain, completed using reference TRBV5-6 and TRBJ2-1, is DAGVTQSPTHLIKTRGQQVTLRCSPKSGHDTVSWYQQALGQGPQFIFQYYEEEERQRGNFPDRFSGHQFPNYSSELNVNALLLGDSALYLCASSYGTEYNEQFFGPGTRLTVL.

In its sample, this clonotype was seen a few times. The chain uses TRBV6-5 and TRBJ2-6, with D perhaps TRBD1 (5 bases). Germline-derived CDR1 and CDR2 are MNHEY and SVGAGI. The CDR3 is 14 residues long. V lost 4 bases to trimming and J lost 2 bases, with 6 bases between them. The CDR3 loop is CASSSRAGANVLTF. The CDR3, as DNA: TGTGCCAGCAGTTCCAGGGCTGGGGCCAACGTCCTGACTTTC.

The chain has TRBV5-1 and TRBJ2-7; D is uncertain. Per the germline V gene, CDR1 is SGHRS and CDR2 is YFSETQ. This CDR3 comprises 13 residues. Trimming removed 6 bases from V and 0 bases from J, with 10 bases in between. DNA of the CDR3: TGCGCCAGCAAAATAGGCAGCTCCTACGAGCAGTACTTC. Translated, it gives CASKIGSSYEQYF.

The chain employs TRBV12-3 or TRBV12-4 and TRBJ1-3, with 8 nucleotides matching TRBD1. Trimming removed 5 bases from V and 3 bases from J; junction bases left unmatched: 9. The CDR3 loop spans 16 amino acids. The DNA of the CDR3 is TGTGCCAGCAGTCCGCCTCAGGGGGCACTTGGAAACACCATATATTTT. Its translation is CASSPPQGALGNTIYF.

This clonotype turned up a few times. The chain combines TRBV9 with TRBJ2-5; maybe TRBD2 (6 bases). In germline, CDR1 is SGDLS, CDR2 YYNGEE. Deletions cut 6 bases from V and 5 bases from J, with 17 bases between. There are 14 residues in the CDR3. The CDR3 bases are TGTGCCAGCACTCACACGGGGGACGGGGAGACCCAGTACTTC. This encodes CASTHTGDGETQYF.

This sequence joins TRBV28 and TRBJ1-5; unclear D gene. The CDR3 is 16 amino acids. The V gene lost 4 bases and the J gene lost 5 bases, with 18 bases spanning the gap. Germline V gives CDR1 MDHEN, CDR2 SYDVKM. This CDR3 reads CASSSPVRPLDQPQHF. The CDR3 region has the DNA TGTGCCAGCAGTTCCCCCGTAAGACCGCTGGATCAGCCCCAGCATTTT.